Shown below are 8 T cell receptor beta chains from a single sample sequenced in a study of control samples from healthy donors and cancer patients. Sequenced by immunoSEQ multiplex PCR; TCRdb stores in-frame clones only, minus some. The profile shows around 150,000 clones, approximately 94% of them singletons. Sequencing used blood. Receptors were obtained from a woman in her thirties or forties in good health.

This sequence joins TRBV11-3 and TRBJ2-1, with D unresolved. The CDR3 is 14 residues long. V shed 1 base and J shed 4 bases, with 8 bases lying between them. Germline values: CDR1 SGHNT, CDR2 YENEEA. CDR3 sequence (DNA): TGTGCCAGCAGCTTAGGGGCGAGTTACAATGAGCAGTTCTTC. It translates to CASSLGASYNEQFF. Using reference TRBV11-3 and TRBJ2-1 for the parts outside the CDR3, the full variable domain is EAGVVQSPRYKIIEKKQPVAFWCNPISGHNTLYWYLQNLGQGPELLIRYENEEAVDDSQLPKDRFSAERLKGVDSTLKIQPAELGDSAVYLCASSLGASYNEQFFGPGTRLTVL.

The chain employs TRBV10-3 and TRBJ1-1; 7 bases are shared with TRBD1. Per germline, CDR1 ENHRY and CDR2 SYGVKD. There are 14 residues in the CDR3. Trimming removed 2 bases from V and 10 bases from J; junction bases left unmatched: 10. CDR3 amino acids: CAISERQGTGGAFF. Written as DNA, the CDR3 is TGTGCCATCAGTGAGAGACAGGGTACTGGGGGAGCTTTCTTT.

V gene TRBV9 combines with J gene TRBJ1-1, with no clear D. Germline lookup yields CDR1 SGDLS and CDR2 YYNGEE. The V and J ends lost 1 base and 2 bases respectively, with 6 bases between them. The CDR3 has 13 residues. CDR3 bases: TGTGCCAGCAGCGTACAGAAAAACACTGAAGCTTTCTTT. Translated: CASSVQKNTEAFF. The variable domain in full, completed from reference TRBV9 and TRBJ1-1, reads DSGVTQTPKHLITATGQRVTLRCSPRSGDLSVYWYQQSLDQGLQFLIQYYNGEERAKGNILERFSAQQFPDLHSELNLSSLELGDSALYFCASSVQKNTEAFFGQGTRLTVV.

The chain carries TRBV19 and TRBJ2-1; 8 bases match TRBD2. Germline V gives CDR1 LNHDA, CDR2 SQIVND (reference sequence). This CDR3 contains 15 residues. V was clipped by 6 bases and J by 2 bases; unmatched bases: 6. CDR3: CASSNLGRAYNEQFF. The CDR3 bases are TGTGCCAGTAGCAATCTCGGGAGGGCCTACAATGAGCAGTTCTTC.

The genes are TRBV3-1 (or the pseudogene TRBV3-2) and TRBJ2-1; possible D gene TRBD2, 7 bases. V was trimmed by 10 bases and J by 10 bases, leaving 35 bases between them. CDR3 length: 18 residues. Germline assignment: CDR1 LGHDT and CDR2 YNNKEL (reference sequence). The CDR3 sequence is CATQPSCGKLGGGGEQFF. DNA for the CDR3: TGTGCCACACAACCCTCCTGCGGAAAATTGGGGGGGGGCGGCGAGCAGTTCTTC.

About this clone itself: Other DNA sequences of this sample code for an identical CDR3. V usage is TRBV6-5 and J usage is TRBJ1-2, with 7 bases aligning to TRBD1. Germline V CDR1 and CDR2: MNHEY, SVGAGI. The CDR3 runs to 12 residues. Trimming took 8 bases from V and 5 from J; bases not matched to a gene: 5. The CDR3 is CASRQGRYGYTF. CDR3 bases: TGTGCCAGCCGACAGGGCAGGTATGGCTACACCTTC.

CDR3 amino acids: CASSSWGLGYEQYF. The CDR3, as DNA: TGTGCCAGCAGCTCTTGGGGACTCGGATACGAGCAGTACTTC. The chain links TRBV6-2 or TRBV6-3 to TRBJ2-7; TRBD2 might be the D (6 bases). The V end lost 6 bases, the J end lost 4 bases, and 16 bases lay between the germline ends. Germline V gene data show CDR1 as MNHEY and CDR2 as SVGEGT. CDR3 length: 14 amino acids.

The chain joins TRBV12-5 to TRBJ1-1, with TRBD1 matching over 8 bases. Germline assignment: CDR1 LGHNT and CDR2 FRNRAP. Trimming at V came to 6 bases and at J to 4 bases, leaving 7 bases not matched to a gene. CDR3 size: 14 residues. The CDR3 reads CASGGQGGSTEAFF. The CDR3 nucleotides read TGTGCTAGTGGCGGACAGGGAGGAAGCACTGAAGCTTTCTTT.